This TCR beta chain derives from a study of blood T cells in healthy people across ages. Study-level findings and limits: Older age went with lower TCR beta diversity per million T cells, in a roughly linear way.

The CDR3 covers 13 residues. V was clipped by 5 bases and J by 0 bases, with 4 bases between them. A J-beta primer mix and a sample-barcoded 5' primer were used in a second PCR of about 6 to 12 cycles. A single record per CDR3 protein comes from TCRdb applying MiXCR to the 5' RACE reads. Of about a million distinct CDR3 sequences in the sample, roughly 51% were seen once. This clonotype occurred a few times. No antigen is known for it. V gene TRBV12-3 or TRBV12-4 combines with J gene TRBJ1-4, with D hard to call. Sequenced material: blood. The receptor comes from a woman in her sixties or seventies in good health. The CDR3 DNA reads TGTGCCAGCAGTATCTCAACTAATGAAAAACTGTTTTTT. This translates into CASSISTNEKLFF.